One sample yielded the 29 T cell receptor beta chains listed below, sequenced in a study of blood T cell repertoires in COVID-19. The table came from immunoSEQ multiplex PCR; TCRdb's copy has only in-frame clones and leaves some out. The table has 150,000 to 200,000 clones, 80% to 90% seen once. Sequences were obtained from peripheral blood. Source of these receptors: a woman in her 70s with COVID-19, enrolled during active disease.

J is TRBJ1-5 and V is TRBV19; D not resolved. Trimming stripped 7 bases from V and 0 bases from J, with 10 bases between. The germline V gene encodes CDR1 LNHDA and CDR2 SQIVND (reference sequence). The CDR3 sequence is 14 residues long. DNA of the CDR3: TGTGCCAGTACCCGAACAGTTAGCAATCAGCCCCAGCATTTT. It specifies CASTRTVSNQPQHF.

This rearrangement joins TRBV9 to TRBJ1-6; D not resolved. Trimming took off 0 bases at V and 8 bases at J, with 15 bases between the two ends. The CDR3 spans 16 residues. The germline V gene encodes CDR1 SGDLS and CDR2 YYNGEE. As DNA, the CDR3 is TGTGCCAGCAGCGTAGGTGGCAGGTTTTTTGATTCACCCCTCCACTTT. It encodes CASSVGGRFFDSPLHF.

V and J are TRBV28 and TRBJ2-7, with 11 positions matching TRBD2. The V and J ends lost 6 bases and 3 bases, in that order; junction bases with no gene match: 7. The CDR3 consists of 15 residues. The germline V gene has CDR1 MDHEN and CDR2 SYDVKM. CDR3 sequence: CASSDAGLAGYEQYF. Written as DNA, the CDR3 is TGTGCCAGCAGCGACGCCGGACTAGCGGGCTACGAGCAGTACTTC.

The chain couples TRBV5-1 to TRBJ2-7, with 12 bases matching TRBD2. V lost 0 bases, J lost 3 bases, and 1 base stayed unmatched. CDR3 size: 15 residues. Germline V gene data show CDR1 as SGHRS and CDR2 as YFSETQ. The CDR3 sequence: CASSLASGRDYEQYF. In DNA, the CDR3 is TGCGCCAGCAGCTTGGCTAGCGGGAGGGACTACGAGCAGTACTTC.

The chain has TRBV15 and TRBJ2-1; D possibly corresponds to TRBD2 (5 bases). There are 16 residues in the CDR3. Germline values: CDR1 LNHNV, CDR2 YYDKDF (reference sequence). Between the trimmed V and J ends, which lost 1 base and 0 bases, there was a span of 10 bases. The CDR3 coding sequence is TGTGCCACCAGCAGAGCGGGGTCGAGCTCCTACAATGAGCAGTTCTTC. It yields the protein CATSRAGSSSYNEQFF. The whole variable domain, remainder taken from reference TRBV15 and TRBJ2-1, is DAMVIQNPRYQVTQFGKPVTLSCSQTLNHNVMYWYQQKSSQAPKLLFHYYDKDFNNEADTPDNFQSRRPNTSFCFLDIRSPGLGDTAMYLCATSRAGSSSYNEQFFGPGTRLTVL.

The V gene is TRBV24-1, the J gene TRBJ2-1; D possibly corresponds to TRBD1 (5 bases). Germline V gene sequence: CDR1 KGHDR, CDR2 SFDVKD. This CDR3 contains 15 residues. Trimming shortened V by 4 bases and J by 0 bases, and 9 bases separated the two germline ends. In nucleotides, the CDR3 is TGTGCCACCAGTGAGTCAGGGTTCTCCTACAATGAGCAGTTCTTC. Amino acid sequence: CATSESGFSYNEQFF.

J is TRBJ1-6 and V is TRBV4-2; D call uncertain. V lost 0 bases, J lost 6 bases, and 9 bases lay in between. Looked up from germline, CDR1 is LGHNA and CDR2 is YNFKEQ. The CDR3 contains 15 residues. The CDR3 loop reads CASSQEVGVNSPLHF. CDR3 in DNA: TGTGCCAGCAGCCAAGAAGTAGGAGTTAATTCACCCCTCCACTTT.

The chain has TRBV4-3 and TRBJ2-7; TRBD1 aligns across 7 bases. This CDR3 has 14 amino acids. Germline CDR1 is LGHNA and CDR2 is YSLEER. V was clipped by 1 base and J by 3 bases; unmatched bases: 3. The CDR3 nucleotides read TGCGCCAGCAGCCAAGTCGCAGGGGGCTACGAGCAGTACTTC. Translating gives CASSQVAGGYEQYF.

J is TRBJ1-1 and V is TRBV19, with 7 bases matching TRBD1. V shed 3 bases and J 5 bases; nucleotides not matched to a gene: 12. In germline, CDR1 is LNHDA, CDR2 SQIVND (reference sequence). The CDR3 is made up of 16 amino acids. CDR3 bases: TGTGCCAGTAGTATCCTTTCATCACAGGGGTGGACTGAAGCTTTCTTT. Residues: CASSILSSQGWTEAFF.

The J gene is TRBJ2-7, the V gene TRBV2; the match to TRBD2 covers 8 bases. This CDR3 is 14 amino acids long. The V gene end was trimmed by 3 bases and the J gene end by 0 bases; junction bases not matched to a gene: 1. Per the germline V gene, CDR1 is SNHLY and CDR2 is FYNNEI. CDR3 DNA: TGTGCCAGCAGTGAGGGACTAGTCTCCTACGAGCAGTACTTC. Protein: CASSEGLVSYEQYF. The complete variable domain, with remaining parts taken from reference TRBV2 and TRBJ2-7, reads EPEVTQTPSHQVTQMGQEVILRCVPISNHLYFYWYRQILGQKVEFLVSFYNNEISEKSEIFDDQFSVERPDGSNFTLKIRSTKLEDSAMYFCASSEGLVSYEQYFGPGTRLTVT.

J is TRBJ2-3 and V is TRBV2; 8 positions match TRBD2. This CDR3 region has 13 residues. The germline CDR1 and CDR2 sequences are SNHLY and FYNNEI. V gave up 8 bases and J gave up 4 bases; unmatched junction bases: 5. The CDR3 region is CASAGSGADTQYF. DNA for the CDR3: TGTGCCAGCGCTGGTAGCGGGGCAGATACGCAGTATTTT.

The chain combines TRBV30 with TRBJ2-2; D not certain. The CDR3 consists of 14 residues. Germline-derived CDR1 and CDR2 are GTSNPN and SVGIG (reference sequence). Trimming took off 2 bases at V and 2 bases at J, with 9 bases between the two ends. The CDR3 DNA follows: TGTGCCTGGAGTTCGACATATAACACCGGGGAGCTGTTTTTT. Translated: CAWSSTYNTGELFF.

This clone was detected only a few times. The chain recombines TRBV19 with TRBJ1-2, with a weak D call TRBD1 (5 bases). With 5 bases removed from V and 2 bases from J, the gap between germline ends came to 15 bases. This CDR3 has 15 residues. Germline CDR1 reads LNHDA; CDR2 reads SQIVND (reference sequence). The CDR3 nucleotides read TGTGCCAGTAGTCCCGGACACCGGATCAACTATGGCTACACCTTC. Protein: CASSPGHRINYGYTF.

The gene calls are TRBV6-5 and TRBJ2-7, with D maybe TRBD2 (5 bases). Trimming removed 6 bases from V and 2 bases from J, with 14 bases in between. The CDR3 runs to 14 residues. CDR1 and CDR2 (germline): MNHEY, SVGAGI. CDR3 sequence (DNA): TGTGCCAGCAGCTCACTAGAAGACGCCTACGAGCAGTACTTC. It is translated as CASSSLEDAYEQYF.

The chain carries TRBV7-9 and TRBJ1-2; D is unclear. This CDR3 spans 13 amino acids. Trimming shortened V by 0 bases and J by 1 base, and 3 bases separated the two germline ends. CDR1 is SEHNR and CDR2 is FQNEAQ in the germline V gene (reference sequence). The CDR3, as DNA: TGTGCCAGCAGCTTAGCCAGTAACTATGGCTACACCTTC. Translation: CASSLASNYGYTF.

The chain joins TRBV18 to TRBJ1-1; 7 nucleotides align to TRBD1. V dropped 2 bases and J dropped 6; count of bases not matched to a gene: 12. Per germline, CDR1 KGHSH and CDR2 LQKENI. CDR3 length: 16 residues. The CDR3 sequence: CASSPRATGQTSEAFF. CDR3 coding DNA: TGTGCCAGCTCACCAAGAGCTACGGGACAGACTTCTGAAGCTTTCTTT. The full variable domain, rest sourced from reference TRBV18 and TRBJ1-1, is NAGVMQNPRHLVRRRGQEARLRCSPMKGHSHVYWYRQLPEEGLKFMVYLQKENIIDESGMPKERFSAEFPKEGPSILRIQQVVRGDSAAYFCASSPRATGQTSEAFFGQGTRLTVV.

CDR3 sequence: CASRTNQRENREQYF. The CDR3 nucleotides are TGTGCAAGTCGCACTAACCAGCGGGAGAATCGAGAGCAGTACTTC. The rearrangement joins TRBV12-2 to TRBJ2-7; TRBD2 is taken as the D call from the table, unchecked against the DNA. TRBV12-2 is an annotated pseudogene. This CDR3 has 15 amino acids.

This chain uses TRBV27 with TRBJ2-1, with TRBD2 matching 10 bases. The junction had 9 bases not matched to a gene; V was cut back by 5 bases and J by 8 bases. The CDR3 extends over 15 amino acids. Germline V gene lookup returns CDR1 MNHEY and CDR2 SMNVEV (reference sequence). The CDR3 loop reads CASSPQASGSHEQFF. CDR3 coding DNA: TGTGCCAGCAGTCCCCAGGCTAGCGGGAGTCATGAGCAGTTCTTC.

The chain has TRBV29-1 and TRBJ2-5; D not certain. The V end lost 4 bases, the J end lost 3 bases, and 3 bases lay between the germline ends. Germline CDR1 reads SQVTM; CDR2 reads ANQGSEA. The CDR3 is 10 amino acids. The CDR3 loop reads CSVGEETQYF. CDR3 bases: TGCAGCGTTGGAGAAGAGACCCAGTACTTC.

This clone was observed a single time. This chain links TRBV6-5 with TRBJ1-2, with D perhaps TRBD1 (6 bases). Trimming shortened V by 2 bases and J by 4 bases, and 14 bases separated the two germline ends. This CDR3 has 15 residues. Germline CDR1 is MNHEY and CDR2 is SVGAGI. CDR3 residues: CASSYLGGAGYGYTF. CDR3 DNA: TGTGCCAGCAGTTACCTTGGGGGGGCGGGCTATGGCTACACCTTC.

The chain employs TRBV9 and TRBJ1-4, with 8 bases matching TRBD1. The germline gives CDR1 SGDLS, CDR2 YYNGEE. The CDR3 extends over 14 amino acids. With V trimmed by 4 bases and J by 4 bases, 3 bases remained unmatched. CDR3 bases: TGTGCCAGCAGCCAGACAGGGGATAATGAAAAACTGTTTTTT. Translation gives CASSQTGDNEKLFF.

This clone has just a few counts. The chain has TRBV25-1 and TRBJ2-5, with D tentatively TRBD1 (6 bases). Looked up from germline, CDR1 is MGHDK and CDR2 is SYGVNS. Trimming took off 6 bases at V and 5 bases at J, with 10 bases between the two ends. CDR3 length: 12 amino acids. The CDR3 DNA reads as TGTGCCAGCAGGGGACACGGGGAGACCCAGTACTTC. Residues: CASRGHGETQYF.

The chain recombines TRBV3-1 (or the pseudogene TRBV3-2) with TRBJ1-5; tentative D call: TRBD1 (6 bases). The CDR3 is made up of 17 amino acids. Germline CDR1 and CDR2: LGHDT and YNNKEL (reference sequence). V dropped 2 bases and J dropped 6 bases, with 20 bases sitting between them. The CDR3 nucleotides read TGTGCCAGCAGCCAATCGTATGGCGTAGGGGGGGGTCAGCCCCAGCATTTT. Translating it yields CASSQSYGVGGGQPQHF.

The V call is TRBV30, the J call TRBJ2-3; unclear D gene. Germline assignment: CDR1 GTSNPN and CDR2 SVGIG (reference sequence). V gave up 0 bases and J gave up 6 bases, with 10 bases separating them. The CDR3 runs to 13 residues. Here the CDR3 reads CAWSVESWDTQYF. CDR3 DNA: TGTGCCTGGAGTGTAGAGAGTTGGGATACGCAGTATTTT.

This sequence joins TRBV30 and TRBJ1-3; D is unclear. Germline CDR1 reads GTSNPN; CDR2 reads SVGIG (reference sequence). The CDR3 runs to 15 residues. Trimming shortened V by 1 base and J by 0 bases, and 10 bases separated the two germline ends. In DNA form, the CDR3 reads TGTGCCTGGAGTGGAGGAAGAGGCTCTGGAAACACCATATATTTT. Amino acids: CAWSGGRGSGNTIYF.

The rearrangement joins TRBV7-8 to TRBJ1-2; TRBD1 might be the D (6 bases). The CDR3 runs 14 residues. Germline V gene lookup returns CDR1 SGHVS and CDR2 FQNEAQ. The germline V and J ends were trimmed by 4 bases and 1 base, with 10 bases remaining between them. The CDR3 reads CASSYGQSNYGYTF. The CDR3 DNA reads as TGTGCCAGCAGCTACGGACAGAGTAACTATGGCTACACCTTC.

In this sample, this clone turned up a few times. The chain employs TRBV7-8 and TRBJ2-2; the match to TRBD1 covers 7 bases. The CDR3 consists of 15 residues. The germline CDR1 and CDR2 sequences are SGHVS and FQNEAQ. The V gene end was trimmed by 5 bases and the J gene end by 4 bases; junction bases not matched to a gene: 7. CDR3 sequence: CASSARDRSTGELFF. CDR3 in DNA: TGTGCCAGCAGCGCCCGGGACAGAAGCACCGGGGAGCTGTTTTTT.

This rearrangement joins TRBV5-6 to TRBJ1-4; 7 bases align to TRBD1. The CDR3 extends over 15 amino acids. The ends lost 4 bases at V and 4 bases at J; junction bases unmatched: 7. Germline lookup yields CDR1 SGHDT and CDR2 YYEEEE. In DNA form, the CDR3 reads TGTGCCAGCAGCACAACAGGGGCCGGTAATGAAAAACTGTTTTTT. Translation: CASSTTGAGNEKLFF.

The rearrangement links TRBV5-1 to TRBJ2-3; TRBD2 might be the D (6 bases). CDR1 and CDR2 from the germline V gene are SGHRS and YFSETQ. The CDR3 sequence is 13 residues long. The V gene lost 4 bases and the J gene lost 2 bases, with 8 bases spanning the gap. CDR3 sequence (DNA): TGCGCCAGCAGCCGGGGGTCCACAGATACGCAGTATTTT. Its translation is CASSRGSTDTQYF.